This entry lists 23 T cell receptor beta chains sequenced from one sample in a study of blood T cell repertoires in COVID-19. Assay: immunoSEQ multiplex PCR; the TCRdb copy retains only in-frame clones and omits some. The top ten clones hold around 13% of a sample with around 80,000 clones, about 85% of them seen once. Sequencing was performed on peripheral blood. The receptors here all came from a man in his fifties or sixties with COVID-19, enrolled during active disease.

The rearrangement uses TRBV27 and TRBJ1-1; 7 positions match TRBD1. Losses at the gene ends were 4 bases for V and 4 bases for J; bases not matched to a gene: 3. Germline V gives CDR1 MNHEY, CDR2 SMNVEV (reference sequence). CDR3 length: 13 residues. The CDR3 nucleotides are TGTGCCAGCAGTTGGACAGGATCCACTGAAGCTTTCTTT. Translation gives CASSWTGSTEAFF.

This sequence joins TRBV28 and TRBJ2-4; weak D call: TRBD1 (5 bases). Germline CDR1 and CDR2: MDHEN and SYDVKM. The CDR3 extends over 15 amino acids. V was clipped by 6 bases and J by 0 bases, with 12 bases between them. Here the CDR3 reads CASSTQQVAKNIQYF. For the CDR3, the DNA is TGTGCCAGCAGCACACAACAGGTAGCCAAAAACATTCAGTACTTC.

The chain combines TRBV5-4 with TRBJ1-1; maybe TRBD1 (5 bases). CDR3 size: 15 residues. Trimming took off 1 base at V and 0 bases at J, with 10 bases between the two ends. Per the germline V gene, CDR1 is SGHNT and CDR2 is YYREEE (reference sequence). In DNA, the CDR3 is TGTGCCAGCAGCTTGCTACAAGGGGTGAACACTGAAGCTTTCTTT. Protein: CASSLLQGVNTEAFF.

V usage is TRBV30 and J usage is TRBJ2-3; 7 positions agree with TRBD2. The CDR3 is 15 residues long. Germline V gene sequence: CDR1 GTSNPN, CDR2 SVGIG (reference sequence). J lost 3 bases, V lost 6 bases, and 12 bases had no gene match. The CDR3 protein is CACNMGGRNTDTQYF. The CDR3 DNA sequence: TGTGCCTGCAATATGGGGGGGAGGAATACAGATACGCAGTATTTT. The full variable domain, rest sourced from reference TRBV30 and TRBJ2-3, is SQTIHQWPATLVQPVGSPLSLECTVEGTSNPNLYWYRQAAGRGLQLLFYSVGIGQISSEVPQNLSASRPQDRQFILSSKKLLLSDSGFYLCACNMGGRNTDTQYFGPGTRLTVL.

This clone was observed a handful of times. V gene TRBV3-1 (or the pseudogene TRBV3-2) combines with J gene TRBJ2-7, with a weak D call TRBD2 (6 bases). The germline gives CDR1 LGHDT, CDR2 YNNKEL (reference sequence). This CDR3 region has 15 residues. V was pared by 4 bases and J by 3 bases, with 16 bases between. The CDR3 loop is CASSRRETVIYEQYF. The DNA for the CDR3 is TGTGCCAGCAGCCGCCGGGAGACTGTTATCTACGAGCAGTACTTC.

The rearrangement joins TRBV19 to TRBJ2-1; 8 nucleotides match TRBD2. The germline CDR1 and CDR2 sequences are LNHDA and SQIVND (reference sequence). V lost 2 bases, J lost 5 bases, and 8 bases stayed unmatched. The CDR3 extends over 16 amino acids. The CDR3 loop is CASSITPGGGNNEQFF. The CDR3 bases are TGTGCCAGTAGTATAACTCCCGGGGGGGGGAACAATGAGCAGTTCTTC.

The rearrangement links TRBV9 to TRBJ2-3, with a tentative D call TRBD2 (6 bases). CDR3 length equals 15 residues. V lost 4 bases to trimming and J lost 3 bases, with 15 bases between them. CDR1 is SGDLS and CDR2 is YYNGEE in the germline V gene. The CDR3 region is CASSRDIGSTDTQYF. CDR3 nucleotides: TGTGCCAGCAGCAGGGATATCGGGAGTACAGATACGCAGTATTTT.

The V gene is TRBV2, the J gene TRBJ1-1; 7 bases line up with TRBD1. Trimming at V came to 5 bases and at J to 4 bases, leaving 13 bases not matched to a gene. The CDR3 covers 16 residues. The germline V gene has CDR1 SNHLY and CDR2 FYNNEI. The CDR3 DNA reads TGTGCCAGCAGTCTAATGCCTCAGGGGGTCGTCACTGAAGCTTTCTTT. Its protein product is CASSLMPQGVVTEAFF.

The J gene is TRBJ1-1, the V gene TRBV2, with TRBD1 matching over 9 bases. Per the germline V gene, CDR1 is SNHLY and CDR2 is FYNNEI. V shed 7 bases, J shed 2 bases, and the junction held 11 bases outside the gene matches. The CDR3 covers 16 residues. CDR3 loop: CASNHAPGQGNTEAFF. DNA for the CDR3: TGTGCCAGCAATCACGCGCCGGGACAGGGAAACACTGAAGCTTTCTTT.

This sequence joins TRBV30 and TRBJ1-2, with TRBD1 matching 9 bases. This CDR3 spans 13 amino acids. Germline V lookup: CDR1 GTSNPN, CDR2 SVGIG (reference sequence). The junction had 7 bases not matched to a gene; V was cut back by 3 bases and J by 8 bases. Here the CDR3 reads CAWRGQGRPGYTF. CDR3 in DNA: TGTGCCTGGAGGGGACAGGGCCGGCCCGGCTACACCTTC. The full variable domain, its missing parts supplied by reference TRBV30 and TRBJ1-2, is SQTIHQWPATLVQPVGSPLSLECTVEGTSNPNLYWYRQAAGRGLQLLFYSVGIGQISSEVPQNLSASRPQDRQFILSSKKLLLSDSGFYLCAWRGQGRPGYTFGSGTRLTVV.

V and J are TRBV2 and TRBJ2-1, with D possibly TRBD2 on 6 matching bases. Germline assignment: CDR1 SNHLY and CDR2 FYNNEI. Between the trimmed V and J ends, which lost 9 bases and 4 bases, there was a span of 19 bases. The CDR3 loop spans 15 amino acids. CDR3 DNA sequence: TGTGCCAGTCAACCGTACTTGGGGGGATACAATGAGCAGTTCTTC. Encoded protein: CASQPYLGGYNEQFF. Drawing the rest from reference TRBV2 and TRBJ2-1, the complete variable domain is EPEVTQTPSHQVTQMGQEVILRCVPISNHLYFYWYRQILGQKVEFLVSFYNNEISEKSEIFDDQFSVERPDGSNFTLKIRSTKLEDSAMYFCASQPYLGGYNEQFFGPGTRLTVL.

The V gene is TRBV15, the J gene TRBJ2-5; D might be TRBD2 (5 bases). Germline V gives CDR1 LNHNV, CDR2 YYDKDF (reference sequence). This CDR3 region has 13 residues. Trimming pared 0 bases from V and 10 bases from J, leaving 12 bases between. CDR3 amino acids: CATSRERVGRQYF. The CDR3, as DNA: TGTGCCACCAGCAGAGAGCGGGTTGGGCGCCAGTACTTC.

The rearrangement joins TRBV4-2 to TRBJ1-6; tentative D call: TRBD1 (5 bases). This CDR3 has 12 amino acids. CDR1 is LGHNA and CDR2 is YNFKEQ in the germline V gene. Between the trimmed V and J ends, which lost 0 bases and 18 bases, there was a span of 12 bases. CDR3 DNA sequence: TGTGCCAGCAGCCAAGATAGACAGCTCCCCCACTTT. Amino acid sequence: CASSQDRQLPHF.

The gene calls are TRBV6-1 and TRBJ1-5; possible D gene TRBD1, 5 bases. This CDR3 has 16 amino acids. Germline CDR1 is MNHNS and CDR2 is SASEGT. V gave up 2 bases and J gave up 2 bases, with 13 bases separating them. The CDR3 DNA reads TGTGCCAGCAGTGAATTAGGGGCGGTGGGCAATCAGCCCCAGCATTTT. This codes for CASSELGAVGNQPQHF.

V and J are TRBV3-1 (or the pseudogene TRBV3-2) and TRBJ2-7, with 8 positions matching TRBD2. The V gene end was trimmed by 2 bases and the J gene end by 2 bases; junction bases not matched to a gene: 2. This CDR3 spans 14 amino acids. Germline V gives CDR1 LGHDT, CDR2 YNNKEL (reference sequence). DNA for the CDR3: TGTGCCAGCAGCCAATCGGGGGGGACCTACGAGCAGTACTTC. Protein sequence: CASSQSGGTYEQYF.

V is TRBV4-1 and J is TRBJ1-1, with TRBD1 matching 8 bases. Germline lookup yields CDR1 MGHRA and CDR2 YSYEKL. CDR3 length: 16 residues. V lost 3 bases to trimming and J lost 1 base; unmatched junction nucleotides: 7. CDR3 sequence (DNA): TGCGCCAGCAGCCATTCCGGACAGGGCGGGAACACTGAAGCTTTCTTT. It yields the protein CASSHSGQGGNTEAFF.

This rearrangement joins TRBV11-1 to TRBJ2-5; 8 nucleotides line up with TRBD1. Per germline, CDR1 SGHAT and CDR2 FQDESV (reference sequence). There are 15 residues in the CDR3. The J segment lost 5 bases and the V segment lost 7 bases, leaving 12 bases of the junction unmatched. The CDR3 region has the DNA TGTGCCAGCACCCCCACAGGGGGGCGGGTGGAGACCCAGTACTTC. Encoded protein: CASTPTGGRVETQYF.

This chain joins TRBV28 and TRBJ1-2; TRBD1 matches 7 bases. Germline CDR1 MDHEN, CDR2 SYDVKM. The CDR3 has 13 amino acids. J lost 5 bases, V lost 5 bases, and 5 bases had no gene match. CDR3 sequence (DNA): TGTGCCAGCAGTCAACCGACAGGGTATGGCTACACCTTC. Translated: CASSQPTGYGYTF.

The chain recombines TRBV7-9 with TRBJ2-7; D not resolved. The CDR3 is 14 amino acids. Germline V gene lookup returns CDR1 SEHNR and CDR2 FQNEAQ (reference sequence). Trimming shortened V by 5 bases and J by 3 bases, and 14 bases separated the two germline ends. CDR3 loop: CASSPFGEIYEQYF. CDR3 nucleotides: TGTGCCAGCAGCCCCTTTGGAGAAATCTACGAGCAGTACTTC.

This clone has only one observation. The rearrangement links TRBV7-2 to TRBJ2-3; TRBD2 matches at 10 bases. The ends lost 4 bases at V and 5 bases at J; junction bases unmatched: 6. The germline V gene has CDR1 SGHTA and CDR2 FQGNSA. The CDR3 has 15 amino acids. CDR3 coding DNA: TGTGCCAGCAGCTCGCAAGCGGGAGGGGGAGATACGCAGTATTTT. Its translation: CASSSQAGGGDTQYF. The variable domain in full, completed from reference TRBV7-2 and TRBJ2-3, reads GAGVSQSPSNKVTEKGKDVELRCDPISGHTALYWYRQSLGQGLEFLIYFQGNSAPDKSGLPSDRFSAERTGGSVSTLTIQRTQQEDSAVYLCASSSQAGGGDTQYFGPGTRLTVL.

The chain links TRBV9 to TRBJ2-3; TRBD2 agrees at 7 bases. CDR1 and CDR2 from the germline V gene are SGDLS and YYNGEE. V dropped 3 bases and J dropped 2; count of bases not matched to a gene: 9. The CDR3 extends over 16 amino acids. The CDR3 here is CASSAIASGATDTQYF. The CDR3, as DNA: TGTGCCAGCAGCGCCATTGCCAGCGGGGCCACAGATACGCAGTATTTT.

J is TRBJ2-1 and V is TRBV30; TRBD1 matches at 11 bases. J was trimmed by 0 bases and V by 5 bases; bases with no gene match: 0. In germline, CDR1 is GTSNPN, CDR2 SVGIG (reference sequence). CDR3 size: 14 residues. The CDR3: CAWGTGGSYNEQFF. CDR3 DNA: TGTGCCTGGGGGACAGGGGGCTCCTACAATGAGCAGTTCTTC.

This chain uses TRBV5-5 with TRBJ2-2; 13 bases map to TRBD2. The CDR3 extends over 17 amino acids. With V trimmed by 5 bases and J by 3 bases, 7 bases remained unmatched. CDR1 is SGHKS and CDR2 is YYEKEE in the germline V gene (reference sequence). This chain's CDR3 is CASSRTSGSSYTGELFF. CDR3 nucleotides: TGTGCCAGCAGTCGGACTAGCGGGAGTTCCTACACCGGGGAGCTGTTTTTT.